Following are 26 T cell receptor beta chains from one sample sequenced in a study of cytomegalovirus exposure and HLA in healthy donors. Using immunoSEQ multiplex PCR, the repertoire was profiled, and TCRdb retains in-frame clones only, with some absent. The sample lists about 190,000 clones, around 86% occurring once. Sequenced: PBMCs. These receptors originate from a woman younger than 30 in good health and CMV-seronegative.

The chain uses TRBV2 and TRBJ2-1; a possible D gene is TRBD2 (7 bases). The CDR3 covers 17 residues. Germline V lookup: CDR1 SNHLY, CDR2 FYNNEI. The V and J ends lost 6 bases and 8 bases respectively, with 26 bases between them. The CDR3 loop is CASSPPRGGPRFDEQFF. The CDR3 nucleotides are TGTGCCAGCAGCCCCCCCCGCGGGGGCCCCAGATTCGATGAGCAGTTCTTC.

The chain couples TRBV5-6 to TRBJ1-1; no firm D call. V gave up 0 bases and J gave up 7 bases, with 13 bases separating them. CDR3 size: 14 residues. Germline values: CDR1 SGHDT, CDR2 YYEEEE. CDR3 loop: CASSLALNRLEAFF. The CDR3 DNA sequence: TGTGCCAGCAGCTTGGCTCTAAACCGCCTTGAAGCTTTCTTT.

The rearrangement uses TRBV4-2 and TRBJ1-1; D uncertain. The CDR3 sequence is 13 residues long. Germline-derived CDR1 and CDR2 are LGHNA and YNFKEQ. V was trimmed by 10 bases and J by 5 bases, leaving 17 bases between them. The CDR3 bases are TGTGCCACCGGGGTCTCCATTGAGACTGAAGCTTTCTTT. This codes for CATGVSIETEAFF.

The chain combines TRBV4-1 with TRBJ2-2; D remains unclear. V lost 5 bases to trimming and J lost 4 bases, with 5 bases between them. CDR3 length: 12 residues. CDR1 and CDR2 (germline): MGHRA, YSYEKL. In DNA form, the CDR3 reads TGCGCCAGCAGCTACTCCACCGGGGAGCTGTTTTTT. Translating gives CASSYSTGELFF.

CDR3 DNA: TGTGCCATCAGTGAGTCGGAGGAAACTCCCTACGAGCAGTACTTC. Protein product: CAISESEETPYEQYF. The chain uses TRBV10-3 and TRBJ2-7; a possible D gene is TRBD2 (5 bases). The CDR3 contains 15 residues. V lost 0 bases to trimming and J lost 2 bases, with 11 bases between them. From germline, CDR1 is ENHRY and CDR2 SYGVKD.

J is TRBJ1-2 and V is TRBV11-2, with D unresolved. Germline CDR1 SGHAT, CDR2 FQNNGV. This CDR3 has 15 amino acids. The germline V and J ends were trimmed by 1 base and 1 base, with 10 bases remaining between them. The CDR3 nucleotides read TGTGCCAGCAGCTTAGGGGCGGGAGGTAACTATGGCTACACCTTC. Its protein is CASSLGAGGNYGYTF.

This sequence joins TRBV10-3 and TRBJ1-3; D is perhaps TRBD1 (6 bases). CDR3 length: 16 residues. Germline-derived CDR1 and CDR2 are ENHRY and SYGVKD. V was cut by 6 bases and J by 1 base, with 16 bases left in between. CDR3 amino acids: CAIRTEQGYSGNTIYF. The CDR3 DNA reads as TGTGCCATCAGGACAGAACAGGGATATTCTGGAAACACCATATATTTT.

The CDR3 spells CASSLVGGETQYF. For the CDR3, the DNA is TGCGCCAGCAGCCTGGTCGGGGGAGAGACCCAGTACTTC. V gene TRBV5-1 combines with J gene TRBJ2-5; tentatively, D is TRBD2 (6 bases). Germline V gives CDR1 SGHRS, CDR2 YFSETQ. The CDR3 covers 13 residues. The ends were cut back, 4 bases at V and 4 bases at J, with 11 bases in the middle.

The CDR3 sequence is CASKVQASNEKLFF. In DNA form, the CDR3 reads TGTGCCAGTAAGGTTCAGGCATCTAATGAAAAACTGTTTTTT. The V call is TRBV19, the J call TRBJ1-4; D remains ambiguous. The CDR3 contains 14 residues. Between the trimmed V and J ends, which lost 7 bases and 3 bases, there was a span of 12 bases. Germline-derived CDR1 and CDR2 are LNHDA and SQIVND (reference sequence).

The chain has TRBV2 and TRBJ2-5; TRBD2 matches 9 bases. This CDR3 has 15 amino acids. After removal of 7 bases from V and 4 bases from J, the junction contained 10 bases not matched to a gene. Germline lookup yields CDR1 SNHLY and CDR2 FYNNEI. The CDR3: CASIDRTSVRETQYF. The DNA for the CDR3 is TGTGCCAGCATTGATCGGACTAGCGTGCGAGAGACCCAGTACTTC.

This chain joins TRBV5-1 and TRBJ2-1, with 11 bases that match TRBD1. Per the germline V gene, CDR1 is SGHRS and CDR2 is YFSETQ. The CDR3 has 19 amino acids. With V trimmed by 2 bases and J by 0 bases, 10 bases remained unmatched. DNA for the CDR3: TGCGCCAGCAGCTTTTCCCGGGACAGGGGGTTGTTCTCCTACAATGAGCAGTTCTTC. It is translated as CASSFSRDRGLFSYNEQFF.

The V gene is TRBV15, the J gene TRBJ1-6, with no clear D. Germline V gene data show CDR1 as LNHNV and CDR2 as YYDKDF (reference sequence). This CDR3 contains 13 residues. V lost 1 base, J lost 12 bases, and 10 bases lay in between. The CDR3, as DNA: TGTGCCACCAGCAGAGGGTTAACAGAACCCCTCCACTTT. It encodes CATSRGLTEPLHF.

This chain links TRBV5-6 with TRBJ1-2; D uncertain. The V end was cut by 0 bases, the J end by 4 bases, with 10 bases between. The CDR3 contains 14 residues. Germline lookup yields CDR1 SGHDT and CDR2 YYEEEE. The CDR3 nucleotides read TGTGCCAGCAGCTTGGAGGGAGGAACCTATGGCTACACCTTC. Protein sequence: CASSLEGGTYGYTF.

The rearrangement links TRBV28 to TRBJ2-1; unclear D gene. The V gene's germline CDR1 is MDHEN and CDR2 SYDVKM. This CDR3 has 12 amino acids. Trimming stripped 3 bases from V and 5 bases from J, with 5 bases between. The CDR3 coding sequence is TGTGCCAGCAGTTTTCTCCACAATGAGCAGTTCTTC. It encodes CASSFLHNEQFF.

This clone was observed a single time. The chain links TRBV18 to TRBJ2-2; D is perhaps TRBD1 (6 bases). The CDR3 is 19 residues long. V lost 3 bases and J 1 base, leaving 21 bases between the germline ends. Germline lookup yields CDR1 KGHSH and CDR2 LQKENI. CDR3: CASSPKIRTAGVNTGELFF. The CDR3 DNA is TGTGCCAGCTCACCGAAAATCCGGACGGCAGGGGTGAACACCGGGGAGCTGTTTTTT.

The rearrangement links TRBV6-1 to TRBJ2-7; D remains ambiguous. V gave up 1 base and J gave up 3 bases, with 10 bases separating them. The CDR3 is 14 residues long. Germline values: CDR1 MNHNS, CDR2 SASEGT. The CDR3 DNA sequence: TGTGCCAGCAGTGAAGTGGGCCAAATCTACGAGCAGTACTTC. Translating it yields CASSEVGQIYEQYF.

V is TRBV5-4 and J is TRBJ2-7; 9 nucleotides agree with TRBD1. The CDR3 is 14 residues long. V lost 4 bases, J lost 3 bases, and 5 bases stayed unmatched. CDR1 SGHNT and CDR2 YYREEE come from the germline V gene (reference sequence). CDR3 sequence reads: CASSLGTGIYEQYF. The CDR3 region has the DNA TGTGCCAGCAGCCTAGGGACAGGGATCTACGAGCAGTACTTC.

This clone has a single count. V is TRBV4-2 and J is TRBJ2-5, with a tentative D call TRBD2 (6 bases). Germline CDR1 reads LGHNA; CDR2 reads YNFKEQ. This CDR3 has 16 amino acids. The germline V and J ends were trimmed by 1 base and 4 bases, with 16 bases remaining between them. Written as DNA, the CDR3 is TGTGCCAGCAGCCAAGTTCGGTCTAGCGCCGCAGAGACCCAGTACTTC. It specifies CASSQVRSSAAETQYF.

A note on this clone: Other DNA sequences of this sample code for an identical CDR3. The chain joins TRBV6-1 to TRBJ1-5; tentative D call: TRBD1 (6 bases). The V and J ends lost 1 base and 4 bases respectively, with 8 bases between them. Germline V gene data show CDR1 as MNHNS and CDR2 as SASEGT. The CDR3 consists of 14 residues. The CDR3 sequence is CASSEGTENQPQHF. For the CDR3, the DNA is TGTGCCAGCAGTGAAGGGACAGAGAATCAGCCCCAGCATTTT.

The chain couples TRBV15 to TRBJ1-4; D is possibly TRBD1 (5 bases). V was cut by 4 bases and J by 10 bases, with 13 bases left in between. The CDR3 contains 13 residues. In germline, CDR1 is LNHNV, CDR2 YYDKDF (reference sequence). The CDR3 protein is CATSIPDTLKLFF. The CDR3 DNA is TGTGCCACCAGCATCCCGGACACCTTAAAACTGTTTTTT.

This clone appeared many times. The chain is built from TRBV7-2 and TRBJ2-3; TRBD2 might be the D (6 bases). From germline, CDR1 is SGHTA and CDR2 FQGNSA. V was trimmed by 5 bases and J by 6 bases, leaving 18 bases between them. The CDR3 runs 15 residues. The CDR3 reads CASSQTGLPPDTQYF. CDR3 DNA sequence: TGTGCCAGCAGCCAAACGGGACTCCCCCCGGATACGCAGTATTTT.

This rearrangement joins TRBV5-1 to TRBJ2-2, with a weak D call TRBD1 (5 bases). The V end lost 3 bases, the J end lost 0 bases, and 9 bases lay between the germline ends. CDR3 length: 15 residues. Germline values: CDR1 SGHRS, CDR2 YFSETQ. The CDR3 spells CASSSVQANTGELFF. Here the CDR3 DNA reads TGCGCCAGCAGCTCCGTACAGGCGAACACCGGGGAGCTGTTTTTT.

Here the CDR3 reads CASCRGLQETQYF. The CDR3 DNA reads TGTGCCAGCTGCAGGGGCCTCCAAGAGACCCAGTACTTC. V is TRBV9 and J is TRBJ2-5; D may be TRBD1 (6 bases). Germline assignment: CDR1 SGDLS and CDR2 YYNGEE. V was clipped by 7 bases and J by 1 base, with 11 bases between them. This CDR3 is 13 amino acids long.

The rearrangement uses TRBV2 and TRBJ1-4; tentative D call: TRBD1 (6 bases). Trimming left V 6 bases short and J 8 bases short, with 13 bases between. Germline lookup yields CDR1 SNHLY and CDR2 FYNNEI. This CDR3 spans 13 amino acids. The CDR3 DNA sequence: TGTGCCAGCAGCGGGACACAAGGCGAAAAACTGTTTTTT. This sequence encodes CASSGTQGEKLFF.

The CDR3 loop reads CASSLGGDVETQYF. CDR3 nucleotides: TGTGCCAGCAGTTTAGGAGGGGATGTAGAGACCCAGTACTTC. The V call is TRBV28, the J call TRBJ2-5; D is possibly TRBD2 (6 bases). V was shortened by 2 bases and J by 4 bases, with 11 bases between the two germline ends. Germline lookup yields CDR1 MDHEN and CDR2 SYDVKM. This CDR3 has 14 residues.

V gene TRBV5-1 combines with J gene TRBJ2-7, with TRBD1 as a possible D gene (6 bases). Germline V gene data show CDR1 as SGHRS and CDR2 as YFSETQ. Trimming shortened V by 0 bases and J by 5 bases, and 27 bases separated the two germline ends. The CDR3 spans 19 residues. The CDR3 nucleotides read TGCGCCAGCAGCTTGGTGGGCCAAACGTTTGGGACACCGCCCCACGAGCAGTACTTC. It is translated as CASSLVGQTFGTPPHEQYF. The full variable domain, with the rest looked up from reference TRBV5-1 and TRBJ2-7, is KAGVTQTPRYLIKTRGQQVTLSCSPISGHRSVSWYQQTPGQGLQFLFEYFSETQRNKGNFPGRFSGRQFSNSRSEMNVSTLELGDSALYLCASSLVGQTFGTPPHEQYFGPGTRLTVT.